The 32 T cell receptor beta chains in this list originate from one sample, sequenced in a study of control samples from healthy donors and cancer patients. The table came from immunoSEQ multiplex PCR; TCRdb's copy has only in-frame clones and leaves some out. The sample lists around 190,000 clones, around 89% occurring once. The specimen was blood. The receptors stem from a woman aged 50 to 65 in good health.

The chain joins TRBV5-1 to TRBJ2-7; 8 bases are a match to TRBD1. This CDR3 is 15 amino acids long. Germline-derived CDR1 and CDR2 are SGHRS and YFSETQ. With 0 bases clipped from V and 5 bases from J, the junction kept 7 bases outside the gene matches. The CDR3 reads CASSLVAGGYDEQYF. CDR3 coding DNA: TGCGCCAGCAGCTTGGTCGCAGGGGGCTATGACGAGCAGTACTTC.

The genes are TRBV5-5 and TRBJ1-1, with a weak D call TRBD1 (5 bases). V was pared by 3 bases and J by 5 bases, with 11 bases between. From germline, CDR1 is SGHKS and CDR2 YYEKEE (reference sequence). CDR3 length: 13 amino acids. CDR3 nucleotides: TGTGCCAGCAGCTGGGGGACGAGAACTGAAGCTTTCTTT. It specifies CASSWGTRTEAFF.

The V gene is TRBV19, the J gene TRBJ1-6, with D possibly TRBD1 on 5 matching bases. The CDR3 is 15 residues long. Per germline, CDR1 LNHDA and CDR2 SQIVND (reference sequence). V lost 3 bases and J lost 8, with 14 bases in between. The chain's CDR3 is CASSIGTGWDSPLHF. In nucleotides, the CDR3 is TGTGCCAGTAGTATTGGGACCGGCTGGGATTCACCCCTCCACTTT.

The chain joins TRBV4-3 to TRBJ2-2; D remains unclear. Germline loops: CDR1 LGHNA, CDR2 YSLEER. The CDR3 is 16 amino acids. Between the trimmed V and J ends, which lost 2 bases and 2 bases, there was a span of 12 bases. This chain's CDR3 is CASSQITPPNTGELFF. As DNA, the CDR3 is TGCGCCAGCAGCCAAATAACTCCCCCTAACACCGGGGAGCTGTTTTTT.

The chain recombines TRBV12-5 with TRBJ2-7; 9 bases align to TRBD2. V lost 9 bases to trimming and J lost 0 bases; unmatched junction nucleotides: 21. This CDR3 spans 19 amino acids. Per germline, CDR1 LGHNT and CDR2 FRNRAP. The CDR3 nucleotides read TGTGCTAGGGCGTGCGGGGGGGGACCGCGGGAGACAGACTCCTACGAGCAGTACTTC. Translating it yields CARACGGGPRETDSYEQYF. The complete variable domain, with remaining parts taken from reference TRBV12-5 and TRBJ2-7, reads DARVTQTPRHKVTEMGQEVTMRCQPILGHNTVFWYRQTMMQGLELLAYFRNRAPLDDSGMPKDRFSAEMPDATLATLKIQPSEPRDSAVYFCARACGGGPRETDSYEQYFGPGTRLTVT.

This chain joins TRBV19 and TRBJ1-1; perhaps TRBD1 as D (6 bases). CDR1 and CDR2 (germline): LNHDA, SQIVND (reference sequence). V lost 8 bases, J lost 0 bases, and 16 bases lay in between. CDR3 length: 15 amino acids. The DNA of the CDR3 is TGTGCCAGTCGGTCCAGGGGCGACATGAACACTGAAGCTTTCTTT. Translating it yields CASRSRGDMNTEAFF. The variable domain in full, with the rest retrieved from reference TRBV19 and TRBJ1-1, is DGGITQSPKYLFRKEGQNVTLSCEQNLNHDAMYWYRQDPGQGLRLIYYSQIVNDFQKGDIAEGYSVSREKKESFPLTVTSAQKNPTAFYLCASRSRGDMNTEAFFGQGTRLTVV.

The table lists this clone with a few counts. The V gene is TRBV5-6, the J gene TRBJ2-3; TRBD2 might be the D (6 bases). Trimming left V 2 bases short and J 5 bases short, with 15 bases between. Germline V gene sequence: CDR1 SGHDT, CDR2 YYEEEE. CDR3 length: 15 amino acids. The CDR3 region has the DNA TGTGCCAGCAGCTTCCGGTCCGGGGGAGGAGATACGCAGTATTTT. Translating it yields CASSFRSGGGDTQYF.

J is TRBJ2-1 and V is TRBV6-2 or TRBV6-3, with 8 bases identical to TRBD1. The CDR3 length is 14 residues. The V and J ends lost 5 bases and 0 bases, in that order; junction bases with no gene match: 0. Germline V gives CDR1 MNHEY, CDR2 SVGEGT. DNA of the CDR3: TGTGCCAGCAGTCAGGGGGCCTCCTACAATGAGCAGTTCTTC. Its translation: CASSQGASYNEQFF.

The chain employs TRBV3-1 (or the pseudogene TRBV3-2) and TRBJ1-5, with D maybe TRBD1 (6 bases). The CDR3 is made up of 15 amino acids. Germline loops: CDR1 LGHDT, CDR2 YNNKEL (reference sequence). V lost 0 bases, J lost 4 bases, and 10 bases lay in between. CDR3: CASSQDHRVNQPQHF. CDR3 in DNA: TGTGCCAGCAGCCAAGACCACAGGGTAAATCAGCCCCAGCATTTT.

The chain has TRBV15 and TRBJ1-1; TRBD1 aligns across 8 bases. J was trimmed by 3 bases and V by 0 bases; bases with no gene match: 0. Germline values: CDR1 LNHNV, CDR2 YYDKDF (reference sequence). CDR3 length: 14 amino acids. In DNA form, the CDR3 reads TGTGCCACCAGCAGAGAGGACAGGGACACTGAAGCTTTCTTT. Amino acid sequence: CATSREDRDTEAFF.

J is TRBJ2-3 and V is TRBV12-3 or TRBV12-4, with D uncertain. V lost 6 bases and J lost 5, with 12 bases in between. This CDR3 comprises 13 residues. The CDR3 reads CASSPGDQDTQYF. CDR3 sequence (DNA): TGTGCCAGCAGCCCCGGTGATCAAGATACGCAGTATTTT.

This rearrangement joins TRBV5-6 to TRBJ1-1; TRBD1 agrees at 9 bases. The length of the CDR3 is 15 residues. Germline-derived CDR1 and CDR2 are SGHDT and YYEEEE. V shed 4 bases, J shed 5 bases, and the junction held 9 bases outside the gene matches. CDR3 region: CASSTQDRGGTEAFF. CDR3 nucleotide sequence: TGTGCCAGCAGCACCCAGGACAGGGGAGGGACTGAAGCTTTCTTT.

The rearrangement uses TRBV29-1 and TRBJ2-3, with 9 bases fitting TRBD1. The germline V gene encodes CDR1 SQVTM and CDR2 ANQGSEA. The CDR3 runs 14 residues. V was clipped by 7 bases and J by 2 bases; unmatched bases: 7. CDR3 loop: CSATGTGITDTQYF. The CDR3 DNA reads TGCAGCGCGACCGGGACAGGGATCACAGATACGCAGTATTTT.

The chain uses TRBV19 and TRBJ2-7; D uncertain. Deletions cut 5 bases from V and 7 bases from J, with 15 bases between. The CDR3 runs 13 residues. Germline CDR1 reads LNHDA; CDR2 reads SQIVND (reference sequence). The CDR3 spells CASSDQGPREQYF. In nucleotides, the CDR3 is TGTGCCAGTAGTGACCAAGGGCCAAGGGAGCAGTACTTC.

CDR3 protein: CAITMGDTQYF. The CDR3 nucleotides are TGTGCCATCACTATGGGGGATACGCAGTATTTT. The V and J genes are TRBV10-3 and TRBJ2-3; D unclear. Germline values: CDR1 ENHRY, CDR2 SYGVKD. There are 11 residues in the CDR3. Between the trimmed V and J ends, which lost 7 bases and 6 bases, there was a span of 8 bases.

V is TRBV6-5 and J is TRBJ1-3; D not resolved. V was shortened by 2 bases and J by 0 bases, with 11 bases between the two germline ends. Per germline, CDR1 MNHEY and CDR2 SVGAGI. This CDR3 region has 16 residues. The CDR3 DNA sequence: TGTGCCAGCAGTTACGACACCGGTAGCTCTGGAAACACCATATATTTT. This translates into CASSYDTGSSGNTIYF.

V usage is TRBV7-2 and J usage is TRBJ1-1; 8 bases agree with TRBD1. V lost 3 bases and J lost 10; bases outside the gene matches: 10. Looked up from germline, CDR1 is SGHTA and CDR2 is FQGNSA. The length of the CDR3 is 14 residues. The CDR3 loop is CASSFRDRSFGAFF. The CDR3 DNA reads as TGTGCCAGCAGCTTCCGGGACAGGAGTTTCGGAGCTTTCTTT.

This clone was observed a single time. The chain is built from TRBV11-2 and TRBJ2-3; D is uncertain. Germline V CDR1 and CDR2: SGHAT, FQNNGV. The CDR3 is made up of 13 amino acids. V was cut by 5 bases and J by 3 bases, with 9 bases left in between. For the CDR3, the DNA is TGTGCCAGCAGCGTTATCCAGACAGATACGCAGTATTTT. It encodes CASSVIQTDTQYF.

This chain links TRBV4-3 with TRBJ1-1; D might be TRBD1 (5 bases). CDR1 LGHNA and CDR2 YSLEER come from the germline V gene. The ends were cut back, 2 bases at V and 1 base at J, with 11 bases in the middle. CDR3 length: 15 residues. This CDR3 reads CASSQRAGRNTEAFF. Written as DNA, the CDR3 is TGCGCCAGCAGCCAACGGGCAGGGCGGAACACTGAAGCTTTCTTT.

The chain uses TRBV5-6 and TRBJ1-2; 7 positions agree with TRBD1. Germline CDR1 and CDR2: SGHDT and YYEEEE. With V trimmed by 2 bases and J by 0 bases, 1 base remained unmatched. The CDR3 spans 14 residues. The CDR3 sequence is CASSFGQANYGYTF. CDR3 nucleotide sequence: TGTGCCAGCAGCTTCGGACAGGCTAACTATGGCTACACCTTC. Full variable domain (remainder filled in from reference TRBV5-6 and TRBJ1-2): DAGVTQSPTHLIKTRGQQVTLRCSPKSGHDTVSWYQQALGQGPQFIFQYYEEEERQRGNFPDRFSGHQFPNYSSELNVNALLLGDSALYLCASSFGQANYGYTFGSGTRLTVV.

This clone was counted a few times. CDR3 DNA sequence: TGTGCCAGTAGGTACAGGGGGAACACTGAAGCTTTCTTT. Amino acids: CASRYRGNTEAFF. V usage is TRBV19 and J usage is TRBJ1-1; 7 nucleotides match TRBD1. The V gene end was trimmed by 6 bases and the J gene end by 1 base; junction bases not matched to a gene: 2. The CDR3 sequence is 13 residues long. Per the germline V gene, CDR1 is LNHDA and CDR2 is SQIVND (reference sequence). The full variable domain, completed using reference TRBV19 and TRBJ1-1, is DGGITQSPKYLFRKEGQNVTLSCEQNLNHDAMYWYRQDPGQGLRLIYYSQIVNDFQKGDIAEGYSVSREKKESFPLTVTSAQKNPTAFYLCASRYRGNTEAFFGQGTRLTVV.

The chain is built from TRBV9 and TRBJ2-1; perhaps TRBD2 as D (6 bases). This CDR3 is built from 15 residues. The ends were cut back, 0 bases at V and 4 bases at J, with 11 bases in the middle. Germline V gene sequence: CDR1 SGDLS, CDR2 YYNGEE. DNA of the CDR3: TGTGCCAGCAGCGTAGTTGGGGACTCATACAATGAGCAGTTCTTC. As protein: CASSVVGDSYNEQFF.

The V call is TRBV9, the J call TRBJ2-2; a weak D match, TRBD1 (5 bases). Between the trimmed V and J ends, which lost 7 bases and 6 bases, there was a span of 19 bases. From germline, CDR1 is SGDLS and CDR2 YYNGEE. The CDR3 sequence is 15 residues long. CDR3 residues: CASSPRQGISGELFF. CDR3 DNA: TGTGCCAGCTCCCCAAGGCAGGGTATATCCGGGGAGCTGTTTTTT.

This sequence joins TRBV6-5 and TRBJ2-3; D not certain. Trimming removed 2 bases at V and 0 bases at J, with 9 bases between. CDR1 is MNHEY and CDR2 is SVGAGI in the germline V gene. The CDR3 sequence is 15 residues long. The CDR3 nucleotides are TGTGCCAGCAGTTACGTGAGGTATAGCACAGATACGCAGTATTTT. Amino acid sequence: CASSYVRYSTDTQYF.

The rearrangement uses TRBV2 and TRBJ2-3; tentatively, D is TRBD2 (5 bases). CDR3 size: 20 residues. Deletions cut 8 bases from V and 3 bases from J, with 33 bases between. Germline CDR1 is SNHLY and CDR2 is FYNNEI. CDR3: CASPVVPKLGGPGSTDTQYF. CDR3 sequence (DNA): TGTGCCAGCCCCGTCGTTCCTAAACTAGGTGGCCCAGGTAGTACAGATACGCAGTATTTT.

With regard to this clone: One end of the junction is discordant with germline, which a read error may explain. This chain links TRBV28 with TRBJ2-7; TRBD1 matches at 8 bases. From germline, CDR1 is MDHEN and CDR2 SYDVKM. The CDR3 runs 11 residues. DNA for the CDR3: TGTGCCAGCAGAGAGGACAGGGACCCGCACTTC. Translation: CASREDRDPHF.

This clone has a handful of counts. Written as DNA, the CDR3 is TGTGCCAGCAGCCAAGATGGTAGCTCAAATCAGCCCCAGCATTTT. It encodes CASSQDGSSNQPQHF. V usage is TRBV4-2 and J usage is TRBJ1-5; unclear D gene. Per the germline V gene, CDR1 is LGHNA and CDR2 is YNFKEQ. Deletions cut 0 bases from V and 4 bases from J, with 10 bases between. This CDR3 comprises 15 residues.

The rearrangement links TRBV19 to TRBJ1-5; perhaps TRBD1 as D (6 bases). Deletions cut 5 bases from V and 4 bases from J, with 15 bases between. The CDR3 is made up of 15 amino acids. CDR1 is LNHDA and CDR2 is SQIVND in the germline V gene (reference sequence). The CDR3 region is CASSAGGLENQPQHF. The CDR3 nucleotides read TGTGCCAGTAGTGCGGGGGGCCTAGAGAATCAGCCCCAGCATTTT.

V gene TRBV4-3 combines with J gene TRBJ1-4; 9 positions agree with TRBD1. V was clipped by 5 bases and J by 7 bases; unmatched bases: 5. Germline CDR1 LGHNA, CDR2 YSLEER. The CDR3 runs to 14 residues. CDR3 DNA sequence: TGCGCCAGCAGCTCGGGACAGGGTACTGAAAAACTGTTTTTT. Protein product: CASSSGQGTEKLFF.

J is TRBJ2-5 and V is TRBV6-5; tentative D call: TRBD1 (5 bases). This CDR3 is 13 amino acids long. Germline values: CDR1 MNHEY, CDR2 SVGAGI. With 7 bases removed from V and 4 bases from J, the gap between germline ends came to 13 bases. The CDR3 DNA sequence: TGTGCCAGCAATATTGACAGCTTAGAGACCCAGTACTTC. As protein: CASNIDSLETQYF.

The CDR3: CASSQPLGPSGDGYTF. CDR3 nucleotide sequence: TGCGCCAGCAGCCAACCTTTAGGGCCCTCAGGCGATGGCTACACCTTC. The chain couples TRBV4-1 to TRBJ1-2; D remains unclear. Trimming removed 2 bases from V and 6 bases from J, with 19 bases in between. The CDR3 loop spans 16 amino acids. Germline V CDR1 and CDR2: MGHRA, YSYEKL.

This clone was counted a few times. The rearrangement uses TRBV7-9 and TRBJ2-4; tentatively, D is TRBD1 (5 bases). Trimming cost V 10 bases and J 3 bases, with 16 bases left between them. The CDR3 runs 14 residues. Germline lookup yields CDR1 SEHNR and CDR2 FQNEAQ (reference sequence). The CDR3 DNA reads TGTGCCACCTGGCCCAGGGTAGGCAAAAACATTCAGTACTTC. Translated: CATWPRVGKNIQYF.